This T cell receptor beta chain was found in a study of blood T cell repertoires in COVID-19. Trimming left V 2 bases short and J 4 bases short, with 14 bases between. The germline V gene encodes CDR1 SEHNR and CDR2 FQNEAQ (reference sequence). This CDR3 comprises 15 residues. Source study methods: Nucleated cell number was recorded as an estimate derived from reference gene primer amplification. TCRdb's copy holds only in-frame clones and misses some; the assay was immunoSEQ multiplex PCR. That table is the source of V, J and clone size, and D and trimming were worked out from the DNA. The repertoire consists of tens of thousands of clones, with over 60% occurring once and the leading ten covering over 25%.

Source material: peripheral blood. The sequence was obtained from a woman over 75 with active or convalescent COVID-19. V and J are TRBV7-9 and TRBJ1-1; D gene uncertain. CDR3 DNA: TGTGCCAGCAGCTTAAGCCCTCGGGCGGGCACTGAAGCTTTCTTT. Protein product: CASSLSPRAGTEAFF.